The 26 T cell receptor beta chains reported below all come from one sample, sequenced in a study of blood T cell repertoires in COVID-19. Repertoires were generated with immunoSEQ multiplex PCR, while TCRdb's copy carries only in-frame clones and drops some. In the table there are approximately 170,000 clones, under 80% of which are singletons. Sequencing was performed on peripheral blood. All receptors derive from a woman in her forties or fifties with acute or convalescent COVID-19.

The chain uses TRBV19 and TRBJ2-4; 8 bases fit TRBD1. J was trimmed by 0 bases and V by 9 bases; bases with no gene match: 1. The CDR3 is made up of 13 amino acids. Germline V gene sequence: CDR1 LNHDA, CDR2 SQIVND (reference sequence). CDR3 region: CASRGQAKNIQYF. In DNA form, the CDR3 reads TGTGCCAGCAGGGGGCAAGCCAAAAACATTCAGTACTTC.

The chain carries TRBV15 and TRBJ2-7, with TRBD1 matching over 8 bases. This CDR3 contains 13 residues. Germline CDR1 is LNHNV and CDR2 is YYDKDF (reference sequence). With 4 bases clipped from V and 7 bases from J, the junction kept 6 bases outside the gene matches. CDR3 amino acids: CATSNRQGWEQYF. The CDR3 DNA sequence: TGTGCCACCAGCAATCGACAGGGGTGGGAGCAGTACTTC.

The chain uses TRBV5-6 and TRBJ2-1; 11 positions agree with TRBD2. The CDR3 covers 15 residues. Per the germline V gene, CDR1 is SGHDT and CDR2 is YYEEEE. J lost 6 bases, V lost 0 bases, and 2 bases had no gene match. CDR3 residues: CASSLVAGGPNEQFF. DNA of the CDR3: TGTGCCAGCAGCTTGGTAGCGGGAGGGCCCAATGAGCAGTTCTTC.

The chain joins TRBV24-1 to TRBJ2-2, with 7 bases lining up with TRBD1. Losses at the gene ends were 9 bases for V and 6 bases for J; bases not matched to a gene: 6. Germline V gives CDR1 KGHDR, CDR2 SFDVKD. The CDR3 consists of 13 residues. CDR3 loop: CATQQGIPGELFF. In nucleotides, the CDR3 is TGTGCCACCCAACAGGGGATCCCCGGGGAGCTGTTTTTT.

The chain is built from TRBV5-1 and TRBJ1-1; D may be TRBD1 (6 bases). The V gene lost 0 bases and the J gene lost 1 base, with 10 bases spanning the gap. CDR1 and CDR2 (germline): SGHRS, YFSETQ. The CDR3 spans 15 residues. CDR3 residues: CASSLALTGNTEAFF. CDR3 coding DNA: TGCGCCAGCAGCTTGGCTTTGACAGGGAACACTGAAGCTTTCTTT.

The rearrangement joins TRBV2 to TRBJ1-1, with TRBD1 matching over 9 bases. Germline CDR1 is SNHLY and CDR2 is FYNNEI. V shed 4 bases and J 11 bases; nucleotides not matched to a gene: 17. This CDR3 is built from 16 residues. CDR3 DNA: TGTGCCAGCAGTGCCCCGGGACAGGGTCGAAGGAGAGGGGCTTTCTTT. As protein: CASSAPGQGRRRGAFF.

V gene TRBV2 combines with J gene TRBJ2-5; 8 nucleotides agree with TRBD1. V trimming: 6 bases; J trimming: 2 bases; junction bases outside the gene matches: 2. The CDR3 contains 13 residues. Germline V gives CDR1 SNHLY, CDR2 FYNNEI. DNA for the CDR3: TGTGCCAGCAGGACAGGGGCTCAAGAGACCCAGTACTTC. Translation: CASRTGAQETQYF.

This chain connects TRBV6-5 to TRBJ1-1; D not resolved. The ends were cut back, 2 bases at V and 0 bases at J, with 10 bases in the middle. This CDR3 spans 15 amino acids. Per germline, CDR1 MNHEY and CDR2 SVGAGI. This CDR3 is CASSYRVELNTEAFF. The DNA of the CDR3 is TGTGCCAGCAGTTACAGAGTGGAGTTGAACACTGAAGCTTTCTTT.

This clone occurred a few times. The genes are TRBV4-3 and TRBJ2-1, with 12 bases fitting TRBD2. Germline CDR1 is LGHNA and CDR2 is YSLEER. The CDR3 has 15 residues. V lost 6 bases, J lost 8 bases, and 8 bases stayed unmatched. CDR3 loop: CASSLRLAGVDEQFF. The CDR3 DNA sequence: TGCGCCAGCAGTCTTCGACTAGCGGGAGTTGATGAGCAGTTCTTC.

This chain joins TRBV30 and TRBJ1-3; no clear D. V was trimmed by 1 base and J by 9 bases, leaving 4 bases between them. The CDR3 is 10 residues long. CDR1 and CDR2 (germline): GTSNPN, SVGIG (reference sequence). CDR3 sequence (DNA): TGTGCCTGGAGTGACATCACCATATATTTT. This codes for CAWSDITIYF.

V is TRBV7-2 and J is TRBJ2-3; 10 nucleotides align to TRBD2. CDR1 and CDR2 (germline): SGHTA, FQGNSA. The CDR3 consists of 15 residues. The V gene end was trimmed by 2 bases and the J gene end by 5 bases; junction bases not matched to a gene: 4. The CDR3 DNA follows: TGTGCCAGCAGCTTACTAGCGGGGGATGGAGATACGCAGTATTTT. Encoded protein: CASSLLAGDGDTQYF.

The V and J genes are TRBV24-1 and TRBJ1-2; 11 bases are a match to TRBD1. This CDR3 has 17 residues. V dropped 5 bases and J dropped 3; count of bases not matched to a gene: 10. Germline CDR1 KGHDR, CDR2 SFDVKD. CDR3 amino acids: CATSALGTGGKDYGYTF. CDR3 sequence (DNA): TGTGCCACCAGTGCCCTGGGGACAGGGGGAAAAGACTATGGCTACACCTTC.

V gene TRBV28 combines with J gene TRBJ2-3; 11 bases line up with TRBD2. Germline V gene data show CDR1 as MDHEN and CDR2 as SYDVKM. The CDR3 is 17 residues long. Losses at the gene ends were 5 bases for V and 2 bases for J; bases not matched to a gene: 9. CDR3 nucleotides: TGTGCCAGCAGTGGGCCCGGGACTAGCGGATACACAGATACGCAGTATTTT. Protein product: CASSGPGTSGYTDTQYF.

This clone showed up just once. The chain couples TRBV9 to TRBJ2-7, with a possible D match to TRBD1 (6 bases). Looked up from germline, CDR1 is SGDLS and CDR2 is YYNGEE. Trimming pared 3 bases from V and 1 base from J, leaving 11 bases between. The CDR3 contains 14 residues. The CDR3 sequence is CASSARTESYEQYF. The CDR3 DNA is TGTGCCAGCAGCGCCAGGACAGAATCCTACGAGCAGTACTTC.

The chain recombines TRBV11-2 with TRBJ1-4, with D possibly being TRBD1 (6 bases). This CDR3 is built from 17 residues. V lost 1 base and J 4 bases, leaving 16 bases between the germline ends. CDR1 and CDR2 (germline): SGHAT, FQNNGV. The CDR3 DNA is TGTGCCAGCAGCTTAGGCGTATCCGGACAGCGTAATGAAAAACTGTTTTTT. It encodes CASSLGVSGQRNEKLFF.

The chain joins TRBV12-3 or TRBV12-4 to TRBJ1-5, with 9 bases that match TRBD1. Trimming at V came to 5 bases and at J to 5 bases, leaving 1 base not matched to a gene. The CDR3 has 13 amino acids. The CDR3 nucleotides read TGTGCCAGCAGTGGGGACAGGGATCAGCCCCAGCATTTT. Translating gives CASSGDRDQPQHF.

About this clone: This specimen includes other DNA sequences encoding the same CDR3. V gene TRBV19 combines with J gene TRBJ1-6; D perhaps matches TRBD1 (5 bases). Germline loops: CDR1 LNHDA, CDR2 SQIVND (reference sequence). The CDR3 has 14 amino acids. With 3 bases removed from V and 8 bases from J, the gap between germline ends came to 11 bases. The DNA for the CDR3 is TGTGCCAGTAGTATCAGGACCAGGGATTCACCCCTCCACTTT. It is translated as CASSIRTRDSPLHF.

The V and J genes are TRBV28 and TRBJ1-2; 7 positions match TRBD1. CDR3 size: 13 residues. Germline lookup yields CDR1 MDHEN and CDR2 SYDVKM. V lost 6 bases, J lost 2 bases, and 3 bases stayed unmatched. In nucleotides, the CDR3 is TGTGCCAGCAGGAAACAGGGGAACTATGGCTACACCTTC. It is translated as CASRKQGNYGYTF.

The gene calls are TRBV11-3 and TRBJ2-5; D uncertain. V gave up 1 base and J gave up 2 bases, with 17 bases separating them. The CDR3 loop spans 17 amino acids. Germline V gene lookup returns CDR1 SGHNT and CDR2 YENEEA. CDR3 DNA: TGTGCCAGCAGCTTAGGCCCCGGGTCCCCACCACAAGAGACCCAGTACTTC. Translating gives CASSLGPGSPPQETQYF.

The J gene is TRBJ2-1, the V gene TRBV9; TRBD2 matches at 9 bases. Losses at the gene ends were 3 bases for V and 9 bases for J; bases not matched to a gene: 7. The germline gives CDR1 SGDLS, CDR2 YYNGEE. The CDR3 contains 14 residues. For the CDR3, the DNA is TGTGCCAGCAGCGGAGATAGCGGGGGATTTGAGCAGTTCTTC. This sequence encodes CASSGDSGGFEQFF.

This rearrangement joins TRBV5-1 to TRBJ1-3, with a tentative D call TRBD1 (5 bases). The ends were cut back, 3 bases at V and 2 bases at J, with 9 bases in the middle. This CDR3 comprises 14 residues. CDR1 and CDR2 (germline): SGHRS, YFSETQ. The CDR3 sequence: CASSWEGAGNTIYF. In DNA, the CDR3 is TGCGCCAGCAGCTGGGAAGGGGCTGGAAACACCATATATTTT.

The chain combines TRBV19 with TRBJ1-5; a weak D match, TRBD1 (5 bases). V was cut by 6 bases and J by 4 bases, with 19 bases left in between. CDR3 length: 16 amino acids. Per germline, CDR1 LNHDA and CDR2 SQIVND (reference sequence). CDR3 sequence: CASSHGQGLFNQPQHF. For the CDR3, the DNA is TGTGCCAGTAGCCACGGCCAGGGTCTTTTTAATCAGCCCCAGCATTTT.

The J gene is TRBJ2-1, the V gene TRBV4-1, with TRBD2 identical over 8 bases. Trimming at V came to 1 base and at J to 7 bases, leaving 6 bases not matched to a gene. This CDR3 is 15 amino acids long. CDR1 is MGHRA, CDR2 YSYEKL, per germline. The CDR3 spells CASSQGAGAGNEQFF. The CDR3 DNA follows: TGCGCCAGCAGCCAAGGAGCGGGGGCGGGGAATGAGCAGTTCTTC.

In its sample, this clone was seen once. The chain is built from TRBV5-6 and TRBJ1-5, with no clear D. The CDR3 contains 17 residues. V was cut by 0 bases and J by 2 bases, with 15 bases left in between. Germline CDR1 is SGHDT and CDR2 is YYEEEE. The CDR3 DNA sequence: TGTGCCAGCAGCTTGGGAAACGTACCCGAGCGCAATCAGCCCCAGCATTTT. It encodes CASSLGNVPERNQPQHF. The full variable domain, its missing parts supplied by reference TRBV5-6 and TRBJ1-5, is DAGVTQSPTHLIKTRGQQVTLRCSPKSGHDTVSWYQQALGQGPQFIFQYYEEEERQRGNFPDRFSGHQFPNYSSELNVNALLLGDSALYLCASSLGNVPERNQPQHFGDGTRLSIL.

This chain joins TRBV5-1 and TRBJ1-5; D might be TRBD1 (6 bases). The germline V gene has CDR1 SGHRS and CDR2 YFSETQ. Trimming removed 4 bases at V and 4 bases at J, with 12 bases between. The CDR3 consists of 14 residues. The CDR3 loop reads CASSPDSPNQPQHF. The CDR3 nucleotides are TGCGCCAGCAGCCCGGACAGTCCGAATCAGCCCCAGCATTTT.

The V call is TRBV13, the J call TRBJ1-4; TRBD1 is a possible D gene (5 bases). CDR1 is PRHDT and CDR2 is FYEKMQ in the germline V gene (reference sequence). This CDR3 has 14 residues. Trimming took off 2 bases at V and 8 bases at J, with 12 bases between the two ends. In nucleotides, the CDR3 is TGTGCCAGCAGCTTACGGGCAGGGATGGAAAAACTGTTTTTT. This sequence encodes CASSLRAGMEKLFF.